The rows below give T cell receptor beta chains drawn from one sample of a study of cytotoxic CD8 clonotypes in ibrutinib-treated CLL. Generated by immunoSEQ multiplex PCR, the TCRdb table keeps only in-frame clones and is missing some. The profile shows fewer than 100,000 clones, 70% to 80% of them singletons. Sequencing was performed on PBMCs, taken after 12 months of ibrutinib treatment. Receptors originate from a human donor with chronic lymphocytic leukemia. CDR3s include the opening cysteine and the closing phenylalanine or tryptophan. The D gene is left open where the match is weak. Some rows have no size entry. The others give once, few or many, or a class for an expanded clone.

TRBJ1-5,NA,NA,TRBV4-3,TGCGCCAGCAGCCCGGGACTGGGTCGAGGGCAGCCCCAGCATTTT,CASSPGLGRGQPQHF
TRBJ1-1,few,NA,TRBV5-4,TGTGCCAGCAGCCAGGAGAGCCGGCGGGGCGCTGAAGCTTTCTTT,CASSQESRRGAEAFF
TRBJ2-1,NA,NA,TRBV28,TGTGCCAGCACCCTCTACAATGAGCAGTTCTTC,CASTLYNEQFF
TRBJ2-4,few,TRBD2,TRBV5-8,TGTGCCAGCAGCTTGGGACTAGGGGAGGGCATTCAGTACTTC,CASSLGLGEGIQYF
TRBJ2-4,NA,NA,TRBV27,TGTGCCAGCAGGCCCGACAGGAGGGAAAACATTCAGTACTTC,CASRPDRRENIQYF
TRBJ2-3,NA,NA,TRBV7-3,TGTGCCAGCAGCTCAGACAGTAGCACAGATACGCAGTATTTT,CASSSDSSTDTQYF
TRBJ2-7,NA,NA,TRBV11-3,TGTGCCAGCAGCCCCCAGGGGACCTACGAGCAGTACTTC,CASSPQGTYEQYF
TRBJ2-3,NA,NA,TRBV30,TGTGCCTGGAGTGTAGGGGGGCTAGATACGCAGTATTTT,CAWSVGGLDTQYF
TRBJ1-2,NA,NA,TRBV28,TGTGCCAGCAGTTTTGCGGGGGGGTATGGCTACACCTTC,CASSFAGGYGYTF
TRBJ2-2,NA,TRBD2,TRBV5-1,TGCGCCAGCGCGGGGGGGCCGGGCACCGGGGAGCTGTTTTTT,CASAGGPGTGELFF
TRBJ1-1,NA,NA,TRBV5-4,TGTGCCAGCAGCTTGGGGGGGCAGTTGAGCACTGAAGCTTTCTTT,CASSLGGQLSTEAFF
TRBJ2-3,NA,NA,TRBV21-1,TGTGCCAGCAGCAACAGGGGCACAGATACGCAGTATTTT,CASSNRGTDTQYF
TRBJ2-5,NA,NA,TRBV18,TGTGCCAGCTCACCACCACTCGGCCCAGAGACCCAGTACTTC,CASSPPLGPETQYF
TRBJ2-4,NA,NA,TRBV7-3,TGTGCCAGCAGCTTAAATGGGGGAAGTTCGGACATTCAGTACTTC,CASSLNGGSSDIQYF
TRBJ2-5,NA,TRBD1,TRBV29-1,TGCAGCGTTGCCCCCACAGGGGGCGAGACCCAGTACTTC,CSVAPTGGETQYF
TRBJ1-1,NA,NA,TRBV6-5,TGTGCCAGCAGTTACTCGAGGGGGGGGACTGAAGCTTTCTTT,CASSYSRGGTEAFF
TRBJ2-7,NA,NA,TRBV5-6,TGTGCCAGCAGCTGGGGACGGGACATATCGGAGCAGTACTTC,CASSWGRDISEQYF
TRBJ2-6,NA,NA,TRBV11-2,TGTGCCAGCAGCTTTCACACTGGGGCCAACGTCCTGACTTTC,CASSFHTGANVLTF
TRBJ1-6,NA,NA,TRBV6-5,TGTGCCACCAGGACTGCCAGCTCCTATAATTCACCCCTCCACTTT,CATRTASSYNSPLHF
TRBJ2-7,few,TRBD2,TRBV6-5,TGTGCCAGCAGGCCAACTAGCGGGAGCGTCTACTTC,CASRPTSGSVYF
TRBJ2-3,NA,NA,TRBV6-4,TGTGCCAGCAGTGACCAGGGAGGAGATACGCAGTATTTT,CASSDQGGDTQYF
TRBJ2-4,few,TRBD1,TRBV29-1,TGCAGCGCACTAGACAGGGTTAAAAACATTCAGTACTTC,CSALDRVKNIQYF
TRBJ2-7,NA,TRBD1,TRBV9,TGTGCCAGCAGCGAGGCCCCGGGACAGGGGTCGGAGCAGTACTTC,CASSEAPGQGSEQYF
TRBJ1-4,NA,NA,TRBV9,TGTGCCAGCAGCGTAGGGGGATCTAATGAAAAACTGTTTTTT,CASSVGGSNEKLFF
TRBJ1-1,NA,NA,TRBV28,TGTGCCAGCAGCCCCTACAGGCCGAACACTGAAGCTTTCTTT,CASSPYRPNTEAFF
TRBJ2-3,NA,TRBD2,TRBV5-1,TGCGCCAGCAGCTCCCTCGAACTAGCGACTAACACAGATACGCAGTATTTT,CASSSLELATNTDTQYF
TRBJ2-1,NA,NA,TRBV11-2,TGTGCCAGCAGTGGGCCCGGACCCCACCAGTTCTTC,CASSGPGPHQFF
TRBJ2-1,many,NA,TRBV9,TGTGCCAGCAGCGTAGTTGGAAGCTCCTACAATGAGCAGTTCTTC,CASSVVGSSYNEQFF
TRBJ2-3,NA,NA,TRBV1,TGCACCAGCAGCCAAGATCTTGGAGTAGCGGGGGGGCTCCGTCAGAGAGCAACAGATACGCAGTATTTT,CTSSQDLGVAGGLRQRATDTQYF
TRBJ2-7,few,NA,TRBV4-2,TGTGCCAGCAGCCAAGGGGTTAGGCGGGACCACCTCTACGAGCAGTACTTC,CASSQGVRRDHLYEQYF